The clone carrying this T cell receptor beta chain was detected many times. The sample is drawn from a study of early T cells in non-severe SARS-CoV-2 infection. Study as a whole: The chains were unpaired, and the sequenced material was bulk RNA from unsorted whole blood.

V lost 0 bases and J 5 bases, leaving 15 bases between the germline ends. The length of the CDR3 is 15 residues. Germline V lookup: CDR1 SGDLS, CDR2 YYNGEE. The library protocol tagged individual cDNA molecules with unique molecular identifiers. TCRdb fed the 5' RACE reads into MiXCR, producing one record per CDR3 protein. The sample yields approximately 56,000 distinct CDR3 sequences, about 14% seen once. This TCR was sampled from an adult who was a healthcare worker with PCR-confirmed SARS-CoV-2 infection or an uninfected control (not recorded which). The sequencing used whole blood, collected at baseline. This rearrangement joins TRBV9 to TRBJ2-7, with D perhaps assigned TRBD1 or TRBD2 (5 bases each). CDR3 residues: CASSVGALTGHEQYF. The CDR3 region has the DNA TGTGCCAGCAGCGTAGGAGCCCTTACGGGGCACGAGCAGTACTTC.